This entry features one TCR beta chain sequence. Its target antigen remains unknown. Per-nucleotide qualities are absent, and no much larger clonotype sits a single base away. The data are from a study of molecular identifiers for immune sequencing clone quantification listed by TCRdb under 2018. About the investigation overall: In a replicate experiment, RNA from roughly 20,000 or 100,000 naive CD8 T cells was split into five aliquots, four of which were sequenced. CD8 T cells were used in a methods study to benchmark molecular-identifier clustering-based TCR repertoire sequencing (MIDCIRS) and TCR RNA copy counting.

Libraries of naive CD8 T cells were built from approximately 20,000 to 980,000 sorted cells, with 10%, 30% or 50% of the purified RNA used. Naive CD8 T cells were FACS-sorted as CD8+CD4-CCR7+CD45RA+ on a BD FACSAria II into RLT Plus buffer. Detection sensitivity was tested by spiking Jurkat RNA equal to some 10 TCR copies' worth into samples containing roughly 17,000-1,100,000 naive CD8 T cells. CD8 T cells were enriched using RosetteSep CD8+ T Cell Enrichment Cocktail and Ficoll-Paque, and the enriched cells then underwent ACK red cell lysis. The library came from PCR. Instrument used: NextSeq 500. Bulk TCR libraries were prepared as previously described, using TCR primers listed in Table S5. The Qiagen AllPrep DNA/RNA kit was used to purify total RNA. Before analysis, reads from multiple sequencing runs of one library were combined. The paper's processing steps were these. Reads were retained only if an exact TCR constant sequence was present, and the retained reads were trimmed to 150 nt and grouped according to their 12-nt molecular barcodes. Reads inside each barcode group were sub-clustered using a 15% Levenshtein threshold, and a quality-weighted consensus sequence was constructed for each RNA molecule. Non-functional sequences were removed, as were lower-count sequences one edit away from another. Based on fitting two negative binomial distributions, any barcode sub-cluster with under 20% of the maximum read count was discarded. In-frame beta chains were kept once TCRdb had trimmed the public reads at Q25 with fastp and called clones with MiXCR. Records with the same CDR3 protein are collapsed into one entry carrying the most frequent genes and DNA. Here the V and J calls rest on TCRdb's processing, not on the authors' analysis. The sample table lists 97,000 or so distinct CDR3 sequences, 30% to 45% of them with a count of one. The ten largest clones capture approximately 10% of the sample.

The CDR3 numbers 13 residues from cysteine through phenylalanine. Here the CDR3 DNA is all that survives: 39 bases in frame from base 1. The germline V gene encodes CDR1 MDHEN and CDR2 SYDVKM. A distance of 8 bases separates the germline ends of V and J, which lose 3 bases and 2 bases respectively. The full study reports these points: Identical TCR molecules sharing a barcode could cause highly expanded clone sizes to be underestimated. Without barcode sub-clustering, chimeric consensus sequences inflated TCR diversity; chimeras reached as high as 47%. Spiked-in Jurkat TCR RNA (10 copies' worth), which is not part of the donor repertoire, was contained in the naive libraries. Modeling gave roughly 2.9 recovered TCR RNA copies per cell versus about 10 by digital PCR, implying about 30% capture efficiency. A single cell's worth of spiked-in Jurkat TCR RNA was reported detectable even among some 920,000 naive CD8 T cells. In CMV-specific effector cells, clones with more than 20 RNA copies contained over 98% of molecules, whereas in naive cells such clones contained under 1% of molecules.

The chain couples TRBV28 to TRBJ2-7; the D segment cannot be called with confidence. Sequencing was carried out using naive CD8+ T cells from blood, with Jurkat cell RNA spiked in. The sample's cell subset or site label is to be understood as: FACS-sorted CD8+CD4-CCR7+CD45RA+ naive T cells. The clonotype comes from a human donor in good health. Some libraries in this study had Jurkat cell RNA spiked in. CDR3 sequence: CASSFQSTYEQYF. The bases are TGTGCCAGCAGTTTTCAGAGTACCTACGAGCAGTACTTC.